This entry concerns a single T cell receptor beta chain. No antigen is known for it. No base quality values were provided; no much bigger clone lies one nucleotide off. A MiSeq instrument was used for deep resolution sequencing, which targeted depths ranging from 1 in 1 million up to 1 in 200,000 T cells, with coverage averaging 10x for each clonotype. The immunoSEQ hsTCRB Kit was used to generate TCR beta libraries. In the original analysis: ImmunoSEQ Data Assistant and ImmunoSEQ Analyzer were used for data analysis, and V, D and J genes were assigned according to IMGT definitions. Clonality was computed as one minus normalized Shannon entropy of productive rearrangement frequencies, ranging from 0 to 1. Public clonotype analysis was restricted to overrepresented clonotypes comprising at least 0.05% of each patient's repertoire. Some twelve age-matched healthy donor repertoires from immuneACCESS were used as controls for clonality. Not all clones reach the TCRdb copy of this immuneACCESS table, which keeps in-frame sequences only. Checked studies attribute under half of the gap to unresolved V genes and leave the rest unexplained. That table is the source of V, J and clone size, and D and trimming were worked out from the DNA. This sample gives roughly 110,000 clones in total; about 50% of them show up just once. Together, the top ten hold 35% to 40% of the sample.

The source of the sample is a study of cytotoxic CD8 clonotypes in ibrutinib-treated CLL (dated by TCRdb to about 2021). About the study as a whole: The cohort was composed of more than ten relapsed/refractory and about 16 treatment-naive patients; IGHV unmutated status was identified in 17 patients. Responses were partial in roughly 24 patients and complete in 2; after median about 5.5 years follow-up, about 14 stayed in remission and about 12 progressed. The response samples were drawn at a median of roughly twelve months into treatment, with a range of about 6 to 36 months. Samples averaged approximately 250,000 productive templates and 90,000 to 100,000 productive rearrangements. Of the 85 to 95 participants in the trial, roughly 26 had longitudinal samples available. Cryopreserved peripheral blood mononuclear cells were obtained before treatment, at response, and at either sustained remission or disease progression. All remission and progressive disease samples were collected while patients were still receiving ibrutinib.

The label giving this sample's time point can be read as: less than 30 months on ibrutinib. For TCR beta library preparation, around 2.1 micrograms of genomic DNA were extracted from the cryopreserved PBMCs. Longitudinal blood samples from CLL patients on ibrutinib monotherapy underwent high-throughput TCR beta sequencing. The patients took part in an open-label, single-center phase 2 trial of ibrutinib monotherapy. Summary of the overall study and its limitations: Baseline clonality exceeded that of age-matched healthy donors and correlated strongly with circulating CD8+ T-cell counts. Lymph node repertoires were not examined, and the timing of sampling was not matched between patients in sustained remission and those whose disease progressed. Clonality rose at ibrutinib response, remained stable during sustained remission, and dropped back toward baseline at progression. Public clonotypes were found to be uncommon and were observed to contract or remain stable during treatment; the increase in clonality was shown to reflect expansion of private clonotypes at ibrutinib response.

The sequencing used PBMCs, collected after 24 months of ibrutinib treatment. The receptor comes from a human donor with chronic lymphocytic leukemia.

The CDR3 region has the sequence CASSRGTDQETQYF. The nucleotide sequence is given as TGTGCCAGCAGCCGTGGGACGGACCAAGAGACCCAGTACTTC. The chain is encoded by TRBV11-3 joined to TRBJ2-5; the D gene is perhaps TRBD1 or TRBD2, each of them matching over 5 bases. A distance of 10 bases separates the germline ends of V and J, which lose 5 bases and 0 bases respectively. From the cysteine up to the phenylalanine, the CDR3 has a length of 14 residues. Left in the record is the CDR3 DNA by itself, 42 bases read in frame from the first base. The germline V gene provides CDR1 SGHNT and CDR2 YENEEA.